The 7 T cell receptor beta chains in this list originate from one sample, sequenced in a study of cytotoxic CD8 clonotypes in ibrutinib-treated CLL. Libraries were prepared by immunoSEQ multiplex PCR; TCRdb keeps only in-frame clonotypes and omits some of them. The sample records about 300,000 clones, approximately 76% being singletons. Material: PBMCs, obtained at disease progression, from a patient treated with ibrutinib. The receptors here all came from a human donor with chronic lymphocytic leukemia.

This chain uses TRBV7-6 with TRBJ1-3; TRBD1 matches 8 bases. The ends lost 9 bases at V and 2 bases at J; junction bases unmatched: 6. The length of the CDR3 is 14 residues. The germline gives CDR1 SGHVS, CDR2 FNYEAQ. CDR3 coding DNA: TGTGCCAGTTCTCGACAGGGGACTGGAAACACCATATATTTT. Translation gives CASSRQGTGNTIYF. Full variable domain (rest looked up from reference TRBV7-6 and TRBJ1-3): GAGVSQSPRYKVTKRGQDVALRCDPISGHVSLYWYRQALGQGPEFLTYFNYEAQQDKSGLPNDRFSAERPEGSISTLTIQRTEQRDSAMYRCASSRQGTGNTIYFGEGSWLTVV.

The rearrangement joins TRBV21-1 to TRBJ2-7; whether TRBD1, the table's D call, matches the DNA was not checked. TRBV21-1 counts as a pseudogene. This CDR3 is built from 14 residues. The CDR3: CASSKVGQSYEQYF. The CDR3 nucleotides are TGTGCCAGCAGCAAAGTTGGGCAGTCCTACGAGCAGTACTTC.

The CDR3 loop reads CASSLGPGPEADTQYF. The CDR3 nucleotides read TGTGCCAGCAGCTTAGGTCCCGGCCCCGAGGCCGATACGCAGTATTTT. The chain recombines TRBV11-2 with TRBJ2-3, with D unresolved. The V gene lost 1 base and the J gene lost 6 bases, with 17 bases spanning the gap. Germline V gene lookup returns CDR1 SGHAT and CDR2 FQNNGV. The CDR3 contains 16 residues.

The rearrangement uses TRBV9 and TRBJ1-2, with a possible D match to TRBD1 (6 bases). Trimming removed 0 bases at V and 8 bases at J, with 11 bases between. CDR1 and CDR2 (germline): SGDLS, YYNGEE. The CDR3 contains 13 residues. The chain's CDR3 is CASSVVGGGGYTF. The CDR3 DNA follows: TGTGCCAGCAGCGTAGTGGGGGGCGGAGGCTACACCTTC.

The J gene is TRBJ1-5, the V gene TRBV5-1, with 11 bases matching TRBD1. With 3 bases clipped from V and 6 bases from J, the junction kept 11 bases outside the gene matches. The CDR3 consists of 17 residues. Germline lookup yields CDR1 SGHRS and CDR2 YFSETQ. In DNA, the CDR3 is TGCGCCAGCAGCTACGACCCCGGGACAGGGGGAGGTCAGCCCCAGCATTTT. It specifies CASSYDPGTGGGQPQHF.

The CDR3 sequence is CASSSGTFLYF. As DNA, the CDR3 is TGTGCCAGCAGTTCCGGGACATTTCTGTATTTT. The genes are TRBV6-5 and TRBJ2-3, with D perhaps matching TRBD1 (6 bases). The germline V and J ends were trimmed by 4 bases and 14 bases, with 13 bases remaining between them. Germline V gives CDR1 MNHEY, CDR2 SVGAGI. The CDR3 contains 11 residues.

The V gene is TRBV2, the J gene TRBJ1-3, with TRBD1 identical over 7 bases. Germline lookup yields CDR1 SNHLY and CDR2 FYNNEI. This CDR3 spans 15 amino acids. Trimming cost V 5 bases and J 0 bases; bases outside gene matches: 4. As DNA, the CDR3 is TGTGCCAGCAGTTTGGACAGGAACTCTGGAAACACCATATATTTT. As protein: CASSLDRNSGNTIYF.